Here is one T cell receptor beta chain with its context. This clone was seen more than once but under ten times. This clone's antigen is unknown. No qualities accompany the bases; no much larger clone lies one base away. For every cfDNA sample, a fixed 40 ng of plasma cell-free DNA was loaded. Following the manufacturer instructions, the immunoSEQ TCRb Assay kit was used to amplify TCR beta CDR3 sequences from genomic DNA. The KAPA Library Quantification Kit for Illumina platforms was used to quantify the pooled libraries by qPCR. Sequencing of the pooled libraries was done on an Illumina NextSeq 500, with clustering at about 0.55-1.2 pM. In the original analysis: Analysis of the TCR data relied on immunoSEQ ANALYZER and the R LymphoSeq package. A rearrangement efficiency score was calculated as productive divided by the sum of productive and non-productive CDR3 sequences. Clonality was measured with the Gini coefficient and diversity with the Renyi index at alpha=1, and both measures were compared pairwise between timepoints within each patient. In LymphoSeq, clonal relatedness was computed using an edit distance of 3, and repertoire similarity was computed using the Bhattacharyya coefficient. Linear discriminant analysis on week-3 changes in clonality and diversity was built with the R MASS and caret packages to classify response. This is the immuneACCESS table as TCRdb keeps it, with only in-frame sequences that have V and J called. A part of the clones is gone; compared with another copy, unresolved V genes explain less than half, and the rest is unexplained. V and J calls and clone size follow that table, whereas D and trimming were derived from the DNA. This sample's records show 66 clones.

This specimen comes from a study of blood T cell dynamics during melanoma immunotherapy (dated by TCRdb to the early 2020s). Context from the whole study: Patients had metastatic melanoma and received first-line pembrolizumab or nivolumab plus ipilimumab as standard of care in the United Kingdom. Peripheral T cell receptor repertoires of metastatic melanoma patients were profiled before and after one cycle of checkpoint inhibitor therapy to find early correlates of response. The training cohort consisted of consecutive patients, while an additional independent group of patients from the same centre was pooled to form an external validation set. Overall study outcomes, separate from this receptor: The change in the cfDNA rearrangement efficiency score from T0 to W3 increased in patients who achieved disease control but not in progressors, which suggests greater peripheral T cell turnover. The study could not determine whether the T cell clones driving repertoire changes were melanoma-specific or reflected general immune activation. The relatively small sample size was recognized as a factor that could limit how well the results generalize.

The meaning of the sample's time point label: pre-treatment baseline. Blood samples were collected before treatment (T0) and at week 3 (W3), after the first cycle of checkpoint blockade. Except for a couple of patients with rapid clinical progression, response was assessed 12 weeks after the first infusion by RECIST 1.1; disease control meant complete response, partial response or stable disease. Any patient who had received prior systemic cancer treatment, was on concomitant immunosuppressant therapy or had synchronous other active malignancies was excluded. TCR beta was sequenced in both bulk PBMC and plasma cell-free DNA in order to track circulating cells as well as T cell turnover. In the germline V gene, CDR1 corresponds to ENHRY and CDR2 to SYGVKD. The CDR3 contains 12 residues, cysteine and phenylalanine counted. Here the CDR3 DNA is all that survives: 36 bases in frame from base 1. The germline ends are 11 bases apart after V is trimmed by 6 bases and J by 6 bases.

The sample was cell-free DNA from blood, taken from a patient treated with checkpoint blockade. According to the study, the label for this sample's cell subset or site signals: plasma cell-free DNA. The origin of this receptor is a human donor with melanoma. The chain couples TRBV10-3 to TRBJ1-1; no confident D gene assignment can be made. Here is the DNA: TGTGCCATCAGCCCTGACGGATCTGAAGCTTTCTTT. Translated, it gives CAISPDGSEAFF.